This TCR beta chain was observed in a study of T cells in localized non-small cell lung cancer. Data came from immunoSEQ multiplex PCR; TCRdb stores just in-frame clones and leaves some out. The table lists 1,100 or so clones, just under 25% of them singletons. This clone has more than one count but fewer than ten. Its antigen is not identified. Overall study results and limits: It was uninvolved adjacent lung that showed the highest T cell clonality, exceeding tumor. A median of around 52 clones ranked among the top 100 in tumor appeared in adjacent lung. A raised T cell density in blood coincided with lengthier overall survival.

This CDR3 comprises 15 residues. The V end was cut by 0 bases, the J end by 5 bases, with 14 bases between. Germline V gene data show CDR1 as SGHRS and CDR2 as YFSETQ. The V gene is TRBV5-1, the J gene TRBJ1-2; D possibly corresponds to TRBD1 (5 bases). The starting material was normal lung tissue next to the tumor, obtained before any cancer treatment. The receptor comes from an older male donor with stage I lung adenocarcinoma. The CDR3 DNA sequence: TGCGCCAGCAGCTTGGGCCTACAGGCTGAGTATGGCTACACCTTC. Its translation: CASSLGLQAEYGYTF.